The 25 T cell receptor beta chains below all came from one sample that was sequenced in a study of T-cell reconstitution after alpha-beta-depleted transplantation in children. A TCRbeta library incorporating unique molecular identifiers was prepared. From the PCR reads, TCRdb called clonotypes with MiXCR, one entry per CDR3 protein. This repertoire shows about 590,000 distinct CDR3 sequences, approximately 12% found once; its top ten account for about 2%. Sequencing was performed on PBMCs, mostly from graft donor cells, taken 360 days after TCRalphabeta/CD19-depleted stem cell transplant. These receptors were obtained from a male patient between 5 and 17 years old who had a stem cell transplant for acute myeloid leukemia, so the T cells may come from the graft donor.

This clonotype appeared many times. The gene calls are TRBV3-1 and TRBJ2-1, with D possibly TRBD2 on 6 matching bases. The CDR3 extends over 13 amino acids. The germline V gene has CDR1 LGHDT and CDR2 YNNKEL (reference sequence). Trimming removed 1 base at V and 6 bases at J, with 7 bases between. The CDR3 DNA is TGTGCCAGCAGCCAAGCACTAGCCAATGAGCAGTTCTTC. Translating gives CASSQALANEQFF.

This clonotype was recorded a few times. V gene TRBV20-1 combines with J gene TRBJ2-1; tentatively, D is TRBD2 (6 bases). Germline V gene sequence: CDR1 DFQATT, CDR2 SNEGSKA (reference sequence). The CDR3 loop spans 14 amino acids. Trimming took 0 bases from V and 6 from J, leaving 12 bases between them. The CDR3 DNA sequence: TGCAGTGCTAGAGATAGGGGAGGTGGCAATGAGCAGTTCTTC. This gives the protein CSARDRGGGNEQFF.

Only a few counts were recorded for this clonotype. The chain joins TRBV28 to TRBJ2-5, with D uncertain. This CDR3 is 13 amino acids long. V was shortened by 5 bases and J by 1 base, with 8 bases between the two germline ends. CDR1 is MDHEN, CDR2 SYDVKM, per germline. CDR3 sequence reads: CASSQTIQETQYF. The CDR3 DNA reads TGTGCCAGCAGTCAAACCATCCAAGAGACCCAGTACTTC.

The genes are TRBV24-1 and TRBJ2-3, with D tentatively TRBD2 (6 bases). Trimming pared 5 bases from V and 0 bases from J, leaving 14 bases between. The CDR3 sequence is 16 residues long. CDR1 and CDR2 (germline): KGHDR, SFDVKD. The CDR3 bases are TGTGCCACCAGTGCCGGGGGACGGATTAGCACAGATACGCAGTATTTT. It specifies CATSAGGRISTDTQYF.

This clonotype occurred many times. This chain joins TRBV6-1 and TRBJ2-7; tentatively, D is TRBD2 (5 bases). Germline CDR1 and CDR2: MNHNS and SASEGT. Trimming pared 6 bases from V and 7 bases from J, leaving 16 bases between. The CDR3 totals 13 residues. CDR3 nucleotides: TGTGCCAGCAGCGAACGAGACCGGAGGGAGCAGTACTTC. Encoded protein: CASSERDRREQYF.

This clonotype was seen at least ten times. This chain joins TRBV14 and TRBJ2-3, with TRBD2 matching over 11 bases. With 1 base clipped from V and 6 bases from J, the junction kept 9 bases outside the gene matches. The CDR3 spans 17 residues. Germline V gives CDR1 SGHDN, CDR2 FVKESK. Here the CDR3 reads CASSQGTSGRSPDTQYF. CDR3 DNA sequence: TGTGCCAGCAGCCAAGGCACTAGCGGGAGAAGCCCCGATACGCAGTATTTT. Combining the CDR3 with reference TRBV14 and TRBJ2-3 gives the whole variable domain EAGVTQFPSHSVIEKGQTVTLRCDPISGHDNLYWYRRVMGKEIKFLLHFVKESKQDESGMPNNRFLAERTGGTYSTLKVQPAELEDSGVYFCASSQGTSGRSPDTQYFGPGTRLTVL.

This clonotype was detected ten times or more. The chain recombines TRBV6-2 or TRBV6-3 with TRBJ2-7; D is ambiguous. V shed 6 bases and J shed 3 bases, with 3 bases lying between them. CDR1 is MNHEY and CDR2 is SVGEGT in the germline V gene. The CDR3 loop spans 10 amino acids. Here the CDR3 reads CASRDYEQYF. The CDR3, as DNA: TGTGCCAGCAGGGACTACGAGCAGTACTTC.

The chain uses TRBV30 and TRBJ2-7, with a possible D match to TRBD1 (5 bases). The CDR3 length is 12 residues. With 3 bases removed from V and 0 bases from J, the gap between germline ends came to 6 bases. The V gene's germline CDR1 is GTSNPN and CDR2 SVGIG (reference sequence). The CDR3 bases are TGTGCCTGGAGGGACACCTCCTACGAGCAGTACTTC. It specifies CAWRDTSYEQYF.

CDR3 protein: CASSYNVNINQPQHF. Written as DNA, the CDR3 is TGTGCCAGCAGTTACAACGTTAACATCAATCAGCCCCAGCATTTT. The chain employs TRBV6-2 or TRBV6-3 and TRBJ1-5; D gene unclear. The germline V and J ends were trimmed by 2 bases and 3 bases, with 11 bases remaining between them. Germline CDR1 MNHEY, CDR2 SVGEGT. The CDR3 length is 15 residues.

This CDR3 reads CASSPTLLAGGYNEQFF. The CDR3 region has the DNA TGTGCCAGCTCACCCACCCTACTAGCGGGAGGGTACAATGAGCAGTTCTTC. V is TRBV18 and J is TRBJ2-1; TRBD2 agrees at 13 bases. This CDR3 is 17 amino acids long. Germline CDR1 and CDR2: KGHSH and LQKENI. Trimming cost V 3 bases and J 4 bases; bases outside gene matches: 6. Full variable domain (missing parts from reference TRBV18 and TRBJ2-1): NAGVMQNPRHLVRRRGQEARLRCSPMKGHSHVYWYRQLPEEGLKFMVYLQKENIIDESGMPKERFSAEFPKEGPSILRIQQVVRGDSAAYFCASSPTLLAGGYNEQFFGPGTRLTVL.

The DNA for the CDR3 is TGCAGTGCTATTTTAGGGGAGGCACAAAGGGAGACCCAGTACTTC. Protein sequence: CSAILGEAQRETQYF. The chain combines TRBV20-1 with TRBJ2-5, with a weak D call TRBD2 (6 bases). CDR1 DFQATT and CDR2 SNEGSKA come from the germline V gene (reference sequence). V dropped 4 bases and J dropped 5 bases, with 20 bases sitting between them. This CDR3 has 15 residues.

This clonotype has only a few counts. V gene TRBV5-3 combines with J gene TRBJ2-1, with 10 bases identical to TRBD2. TRBV5-3 carries the ORF label, with uncertain function. Trimming cost V 4 bases and J 1 base; bases outside gene matches: 5. The CDR3 sequence is 16 residues long. CDR3 protein: CARSRPTSGSYNEQFF. The CDR3 DNA reads TGTGCCAGAAGCCGACCGACTAGCGGGTCCTACAATGAGCAGTTCTTC.

This clonotype was detected only a few times. The chain employs TRBV20-1 and TRBJ2-4, with D perhaps being TRBD1 or TRBD2 (6 bases each). This CDR3 is built from 14 residues. V dropped 4 bases and J dropped 8 bases, with 18 bases sitting between them. From germline, CDR1 is DFQATT and CDR2 SNEGSKA (reference sequence). The CDR3 protein is CSATIQGGEDIQYF. CDR3 bases: TGCAGTGCTACTATACAGGGTGGGGAGGACATTCAGTACTTC.

The chain is built from TRBV25-1 and TRBJ1-2, with a weak D call TRBD1 (5 bases). CDR3 length: 13 residues. The ends were cut back, 7 bases at V and 4 bases at J, with 13 bases in the middle. Germline CDR1 reads MGHDK; CDR2 reads SYGVNS. The CDR3 is CASMEGTGYGYTF. The CDR3 DNA reads as TGTGCCAGCATGGAAGGGACCGGCTATGGCTACACCTTC.

This clonotype was counted only a few times. The V and J genes are TRBV18 and TRBJ2-1; no firm D call. Per germline, CDR1 KGHSH and CDR2 LQKENI. CDR3 length equals 11 residues. V shed 3 bases and J shed 8 bases, with 5 bases lying between them. The CDR3 loop reads CASSPQDEQFF. CDR3 sequence (DNA): TGTGCCAGCTCACCGCAGGATGAGCAGTTCTTC.

The chain employs TRBV7-2 and TRBJ2-4; no definite D call. The CDR3 covers 17 residues. Germline V CDR1 and CDR2: SGHTA, FQGNSA. The V and J ends lost 2 bases and 0 bases respectively, with 14 bases between them. The chain's CDR3 is CASSLIPVSVAKNIQYF. CDR3 nucleotide sequence: TGTGCCAGCAGCTTAATCCCGGTATCTGTAGCCAAAAACATTCAGTACTTC.

The chain recombines TRBV28 with TRBJ2-5; no clear D. This CDR3 comprises 15 residues. Trimming shortened V by 8 bases and J by 2 bases, and 18 bases separated the two germline ends. Germline V gene sequence: CDR1 MDHEN, CDR2 SYDVKM. The DNA for the CDR3 is TGTGCCAGCGAGACCGGGTATGGGGTACAAGAGACCCAGTACTTC. Translation gives CASETGYGVQETQYF.

This clonotype was observed a few times. This chain connects TRBV5-1 to TRBJ1-1, with D tentatively TRBD1 (5 bases). Trimming cost V 0 bases and J 0 bases, with 12 bases left between them. Germline CDR1 and CDR2: SGHRS and YFSETQ. This CDR3 has 16 amino acids. This chain's CDR3 is CASSLVATDMNTEAFF. CDR3 DNA sequence: TGCGCCAGCAGCTTGGTCGCGACGGACATGAACACTGAAGCTTTCTTT.

This clonotype turned up a few times. The chain joins TRBV3-1 to TRBJ2-1; D is undetermined. Looked up from germline, CDR1 is LGHDT and CDR2 is YNNKEL (reference sequence). V dropped 2 bases and J dropped 4 bases, with 12 bases sitting between them. The CDR3 covers 15 residues. The chain's CDR3 is CASSQLRLPYNEQFF. In DNA, the CDR3 is TGTGCCAGCAGCCAACTACGCCTCCCTTACAATGAGCAGTTCTTC.

This clonotype was detected only a few times. CDR3 sequence: CASSPSRVGKGYEQYF. The CDR3 region has the DNA TGTGCCAGCTCCCCCTCTAGAGTCGGGAAAGGCTACGAGCAGTACTTC. The gene calls are TRBV18 and TRBJ2-7, with D possibly TRBD2 on 5 matching bases. Germline CDR1 KGHSH, CDR2 LQKENI. This CDR3 region has 16 residues. Trimming left V 6 bases short and J 3 bases short, with 21 bases between.

In this sample, this clonotype turned up once. The chain is built from TRBV6-1 and TRBJ1-2; D is ambiguous. This CDR3 contains 15 residues. CDR1 and CDR2 (germline): MNHNS, SASEGT. The V gene lost 8 bases and the J gene lost 4 bases, with 20 bases spanning the gap. Here the CDR3 reads CASVAWGVPSYGYTF. DNA of the CDR3: TGTGCCAGCGTGGCGTGGGGAGTCCCTAGCTATGGCTACACCTTC.

This clonotype occurred a few times. The chain employs TRBV7-2 and TRBJ2-3; D is undetermined. This CDR3 comprises 13 residues. The germline gives CDR1 SGHTA, CDR2 FQGNSA. Deletions cut 4 bases from V and 6 bases from J, with 11 bases between. Written as DNA, the CDR3 is TGTGCCAGCAGCTGGGCGAAAAGGGATACGCAGTATTTT. Protein product: CASSWAKRDTQYF.

V gene TRBV6-1 combines with J gene TRBJ1-1; 7 bases match TRBD1. The V gene's germline CDR1 is MNHNS and CDR2 SASEGT. The V segment lost 6 bases and the J segment 1 base; nucleotides outside the gene matches: 5. The CDR3 extends over 14 amino acids. Written as DNA, the CDR3 is TGTGCCAGCAGACGAGACAGGGAGAACACTGAAGCTTTCTTT. Protein: CASRRDRENTEAFF.

The gene calls are TRBV20-1 and TRBJ1-1; D possibly corresponds to TRBD1 (5 bases). The CDR3 extends over 16 amino acids. The V gene's germline CDR1 is DFQATT and CDR2 SNEGSKA (reference sequence). V lost 5 bases to trimming and J lost 4 bases, with 23 bases between them. CDR3 region: CSAPPAGLAGLTEAFF. The CDR3 nucleotides are TGCAGTGCTCCTCCTGCTGGTCTGGCAGGGCTCACTGAAGCTTTCTTT.

This clonotype was seen a handful of times. This sequence joins TRBV11-2 and TRBJ2-5; no clear D gene. The V end lost 5 bases, the J end lost 5 bases, and 15 bases lay between the germline ends. There are 14 residues in the CDR3. CDR1 and CDR2 from the germline V gene are SGHAT and FQNNGV. DNA of the CDR3: TGTGCCAGCAGCCCGTTTATTACGGAGGAGACCCAGTACTTC. This gives the protein CASSPFITEETQYF.